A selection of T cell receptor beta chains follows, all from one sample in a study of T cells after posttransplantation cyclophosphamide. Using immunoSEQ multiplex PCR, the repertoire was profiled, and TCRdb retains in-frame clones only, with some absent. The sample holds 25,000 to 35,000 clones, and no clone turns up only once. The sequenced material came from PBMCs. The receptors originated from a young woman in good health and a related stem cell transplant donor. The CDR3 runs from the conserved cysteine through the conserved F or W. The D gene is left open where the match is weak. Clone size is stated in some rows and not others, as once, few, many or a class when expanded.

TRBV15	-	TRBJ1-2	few	CATRTEGVYGYTF	TGTGCCACCAGGACAGAGGGTGTCTATGGCTACACCTTC
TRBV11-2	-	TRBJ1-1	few	CASRDTMNTEAFF	TGTGCCAGCAGGGACACCATGAACACTGAAGCTTTCTTT
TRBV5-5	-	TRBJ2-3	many	CASSLGTLEKKYF	TGTGCCAGCAGCTTGGGTACCCTAGAAAAAAAGTATTTT
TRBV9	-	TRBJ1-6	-	CASSVVSGGSPLHF	TGTGCCAGCAGCGTAGTTAGCGGAGGTTCACCCCTCCACTTT
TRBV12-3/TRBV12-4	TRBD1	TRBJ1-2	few	CASSRGQHIYGYTF	TGTGCCAGCAGCAGGGGACAGCACATATATGGCTACACCTTC
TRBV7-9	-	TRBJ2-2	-	CASSPKNTGELFF	TGTGCCAGCAGCCCCAAGAACACCGGGGAGCTGTTTTTT
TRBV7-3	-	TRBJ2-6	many	CASSLMRGGANVLTF	TGTGCCAGCAGCTTAATGCGGGGTGGGGCCAACGTCCTGACTTTC
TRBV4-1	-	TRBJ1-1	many	CASSQGVVQGAEAFF	TGCGCCAGCAGCCAAGGTGTAGTACAGGGCGCTGAAGCTTTCTTT
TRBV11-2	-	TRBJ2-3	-	CASSLGRGPPDTQYF	TGTGCCAGCAGCTTAGGGCGGGGGCCCCCGGATACGCAGTATTTT
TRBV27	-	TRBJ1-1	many	CASRTQVTNTEAFF	TGTGCCAGCAGAACACAGGTAACGAACACTGAAGCTTTCTTT
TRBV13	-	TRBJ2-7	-	CASSPRDIIYEQYF	TGTGCCAGCAGCCCCCGGGACATAATCTACGAGCAGTACTTC
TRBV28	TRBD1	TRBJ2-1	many	CASSPTGQGAYNEQFF	TGTGCCAGCAGTCCGACGGGACAGGGGGCGTACAATGAGCAGTTCTTC
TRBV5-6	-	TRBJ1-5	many	CASNRQASNQPQHF	TGTGCCAGCAATAGACAGGCTAGCAATCAGCCCCAGCATTTT
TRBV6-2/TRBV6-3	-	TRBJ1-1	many	CASSNKGWSTEAFF	TGTGCCAGCAGTAACAAAGGGTGGAGTACTGAAGCTTTCTTT
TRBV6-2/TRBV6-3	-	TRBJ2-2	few	CASSRRTLGELFF	TGTGCCAGCAGTCGTCGGACACTCGGGGAGCTGTTTTTT
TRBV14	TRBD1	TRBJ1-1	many	CASSNSGGAEAFF	TGTGCCAGCAGTAATTCAGGGGGAGCTGAAGCTTTCTTT
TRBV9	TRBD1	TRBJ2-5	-	CASSAGQGYVKETQYF	TGTGCCAGCAGCGCGGGACAGGGTTACGTAAAAGAGACCCAGTACTTC
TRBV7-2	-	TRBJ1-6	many	CASSSRQMGFNSPLHF	TGTGCCAGCAGCTCACGACAGATGGGGTTTAATTCACCCCTCCACTTT
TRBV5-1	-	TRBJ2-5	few	CASSLGGGGTRYQETQYF	TGCGCCAGCAGTTTGGGTGGCGGGGGCACAAGATACCAAGAGACCCAGTACTTC
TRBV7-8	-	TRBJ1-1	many	CASSRGVYGTEAFF	TGTGCCAGCAGCCGGGGGGTATATGGCACTGAAGCTTTCTTT
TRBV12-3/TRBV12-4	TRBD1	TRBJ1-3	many	CASSFGQGYGNTIYF	TGTGCCAGCAGTTTCGGACAGGGGTACGGAAACACCATATATTTT
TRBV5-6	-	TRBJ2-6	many	CASSLAGAGANVLTF	TGTGCCAGCAGCTTGGCAGGGGCTGGGGCCAACGTCCTGACTTTC
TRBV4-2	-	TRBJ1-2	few	CASSQDLSGYGYTF	TGTGCCAGCAGCCAAGATTTATCGGGGTATGGCTACACCTTC
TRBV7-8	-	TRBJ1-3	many	CASSLGGLGNTIYF	TGTGCCAGCAGCTTAGGGGGCCTTGGAAACACCATATATTTT
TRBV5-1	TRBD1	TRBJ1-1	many	CASSLRTGRNTEAFF	TGCGCCAGCAGCTTGAGGACAGGGAGGAACACTGAAGCTTTCTTT
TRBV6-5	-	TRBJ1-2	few	CASSRTGLGGYTF	TGTGCCAGCAGCCGAACAGGGTTAGGTGGCTACACCTTC
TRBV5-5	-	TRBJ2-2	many	CASSLFQGNTGELFF	TGTGCCAGCAGCTTGTTTCAGGGGAACACCGGGGAGCTGTTTTTT
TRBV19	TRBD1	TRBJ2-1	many	CASSHDRAAYNEQFF	TGTGCCAGTAGCCACGACAGGGCGGCGTACAATGAGCAGTTCTTC
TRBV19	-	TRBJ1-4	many	CASSVKGEKLFF	TGTGCCAGTAGTGTGAAGGGGGAAAAACTGTTTTTT
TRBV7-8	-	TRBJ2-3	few	CASSSPVGEPSTDTQYF	TGTGCCAGCAGTTCCCCGGTGGGCGAGCCTAGCACAGATACGCAGTATTTT
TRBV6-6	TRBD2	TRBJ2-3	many	CASVLAGKDDTQYF	TGTGCCAGCGTCCTAGCGGGGAAGGATGATACGCAGTATTTT
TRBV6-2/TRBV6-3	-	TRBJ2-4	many	CASTLIQGGVKNIQYF	TGTGCCAGCACCCTCATCCAGGGGGGCGTAAAAAACATTCAGTACTTC
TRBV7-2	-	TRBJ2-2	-	CASSLGQLNTGELFF	TGTGCCAGCAGCTTAGGACAGCTTAACACCGGGGAGCTGTTTTTT
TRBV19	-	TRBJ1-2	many	CAGGGLYGYTF	TGTGCCGGTGGGGGACTCTATGGCTACACCTTC
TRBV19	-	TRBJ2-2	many	CASSSRLGSNTGELFF	TGTGCCAGTAGTTCAAGACTAGGTTCGAACACCGGGGAGCTGTTTTTT
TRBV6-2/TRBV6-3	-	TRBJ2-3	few	CASSSFSGGRSDTQYF	TGTGCCAGCAGTTCTTTTAGCGGCGGAAGATCAGATACGCAGTATTTT
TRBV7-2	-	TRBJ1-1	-	CASSHVDTEAFF	TGTGCCAGCAGCCATGTTGACACTGAAGCTTTCTTT
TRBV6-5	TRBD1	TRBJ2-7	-	CASSQPQGKQYF	TGTGCCAGCAGTCAACCACAGGGGAAGCAGTACTTC
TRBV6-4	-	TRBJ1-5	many	CASSDGIGGNQPQHF	TGTGCCAGCAGTGATGGGATCGGGGGCAATCAGCCCCAGCATTTT
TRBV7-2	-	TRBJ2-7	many	CASSLDMTASSYEQYF	TGTGCCAGCAGCTTAGATATGACTGCCAGCTCCTACGAGCAGTACTTC
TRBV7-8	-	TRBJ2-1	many	CASSFFPGDNEQFF	TGTGCCAGCAGCTTCTTTCCAGGTGACAATGAGCAGTTCTTC
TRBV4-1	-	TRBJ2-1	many	CASSQDIGFRSSYNEQFF	TGCGCCAGCAGCCAAGATATAGGGTTCCGAAGCTCCTACAATGAGCAGTTCTTC
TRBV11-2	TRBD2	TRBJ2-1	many	CASSLAGGSYNEQFF	TGTGCCAGCAGCTTAGCGGGGGGCTCCTACAATGAGCAGTTCTTC
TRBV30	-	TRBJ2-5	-	CACGAAETQYF	TGTGCTTGCGGGGCGGCGGAGACCCAGTACTTC
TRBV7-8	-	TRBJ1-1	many	CASSLDRNTEAFF	TGTGCCAGCAGCTTGGACAGAAACACTGAAGCTTTCTTT
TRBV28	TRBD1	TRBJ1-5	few	CASRQGNQPQHF	TGTGCCAGTAGACAGGGTAATCAGCCCCAGCATTTT
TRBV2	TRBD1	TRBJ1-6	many	CASSEDREVSPLHF	TGTGCCAGCAGTGAGGACAGGGAGGTATCACCCCTCCACTTT
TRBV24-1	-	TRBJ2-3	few	CATSPPHGTTQYF	TGTGCCACCAGTCCCCCCCACGGGACAACCCAGTATTTT
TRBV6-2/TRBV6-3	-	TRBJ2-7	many	CASSHLDRTYEQYF	TGTGCCAGCAGTCACCTAGACAGGACCTACGAGCAGTACTTC
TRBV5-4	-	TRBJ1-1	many	CASSSAGANTEAFF	TGTGCCAGCAGCTCGGCAGGAGCGAACACTGAAGCTTTCTTT
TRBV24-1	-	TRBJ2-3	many	CATSDWRVGQYF	TGTGCCACCAGTGATTGGAGGGTTGGGCAGTATTTT